This T cell receptor (beta chain) was sequenced during a study of cytomegalovirus exposure and HLA in healthy donors. In germline, CDR1 is SGHTA, CDR2 FQGNSA. CDR3 length: 14 residues. Trimming at V came to 7 bases and at J to 1 base, leaving 6 bases not matched to a gene. Primers included in the PCR were 60 Vbeta and 13 Jbeta primers. Using immunoSEQ multiplex PCR, the repertoire was profiled, and TCRdb retains in-frame clones only, with some absent. Here the sample spans 130,000 or so clones, roughly 70% being singletons. Sequencing was performed on PBMCs. The origin of this receptor is a man in his late teens or twenties in good health and CMV-seropositive. V gene TRBV7-2 combines with J gene TRBJ1-1, with 7 bases lining up with TRBD1. The CDR3, as DNA: TGTGCCAGCAACCGGGACAGATGGAACACTGAAGCTTTCTTT. Residues: CASNRDRWNTEAFF.